These 27 T cell receptor beta chains were sequenced from one sample in a study of blood T cell repertoires in COVID-19. Generated by immunoSEQ multiplex PCR, the TCRdb table keeps only in-frame clones and is missing some. This table holds about 94,000 clones, 74% found once. The sample comprised peripheral blood. These receptors were taken from a man aged 70 or older with COVID-19, enrolled during active disease.

The gene calls are TRBV21-1 and TRBJ2-7; the table's D call, TRBD1, has no DNA check behind it. TRBV21-1 is assigned pseudogene status. The CDR3 spans 15 residues. The CDR3 loop reads CASRVPGQGRYEQYF. The CDR3 DNA is TGTGCCAGCAGGGTTCCGGGACAGGGGCGGTACGAGCAGTACTTC.

In this sample, this clone turned up a few times. V is TRBV5-1 and J is TRBJ2-5, with D hard to call. V shed 4 bases and J shed 4 bases, with 17 bases lying between them. CDR3 length equals 15 residues. Germline loops: CDR1 SGHRS, CDR2 YFSETQ. The CDR3 region has the DNA TGCGCCAGCAGCGGATCGGCGGCACGAGGAGAGACCCAGTACTTC. Translated, it gives CASSGSAARGETQYF.

This clone occurred a few times. This rearrangement joins TRBV28 to TRBJ1-1; D remains unclear. The germline V and J ends were trimmed by 0 bases and 7 bases, with 9 bases remaining between them. CDR1 is MDHEN and CDR2 is SYDVKM in the germline V gene. The CDR3 length is 13 residues. The CDR3 sequence is CASSLWGRSEAFF. DNA of the CDR3: TGTGCCAGCAGTTTATGGGGTCGGAGTGAAGCTTTCTTT.

V is TRBV19 and J is TRBJ2-2, with 7 bases identical to TRBD1. The CDR3 is 16 residues long. V dropped 6 bases and J dropped 3; count of bases not matched to a gene: 10. Germline V gene lookup returns CDR1 LNHDA and CDR2 SQIVND (reference sequence). CDR3 protein: CASSPGTAGDTGELFF. CDR3 sequence (DNA): TGTGCCAGTAGCCCCGGGACAGCTGGTGACACCGGGGAGCTGTTTTTT.

This chain joins TRBV28 and TRBJ2-7; 10 nucleotides match TRBD2. The CDR3 spans 16 residues. Germline values: CDR1 MDHEN, CDR2 SYDVKM. The J segment lost 3 bases and the V segment lost 6 bases, leaving 11 bases of the junction unmatched. For the CDR3, the DNA is TGTGCCAGCAGCGACCTCGCTAGCGGGAGTAACTACGAGCAGTACTTC. Its translation is CASSDLASGSNYEQYF.

As regards this clone: One end of the junction is discordant with germline, which a read error may explain. This rearrangement joins TRBV6-1 to TRBJ1-1; no definite D call. There are 12 residues in the CDR3. Germline V gives CDR1 MNHNS, CDR2 SASEGT. The CDR3 sequence is CASSEGSTEAFF. CDR3 nucleotides: TGTGCCAGCAGCGAAGGGAGCACTGAAGCTTTCTTT.

V gene TRBV7-3 combines with J gene TRBJ2-1; a weak D match, TRBD2 (5 bases). The V end lost 4 bases, the J end lost 9 bases, and 13 bases lay between the germline ends. The CDR3 is 13 residues long. CDR1 is SGHTA and CDR2 is FQGTGA in the germline V gene. CDR3 amino acids: CASSSPPAGEQFF. CDR3 bases: TGTGCCAGCAGCTCACCCCCTGCGGGTGAGCAGTTCTTC. The complete variable domain, with remaining parts taken from reference TRBV7-3 and TRBJ2-1, reads GAGVSQTPSNKVTEKGKYVELRCDPISGHTALYWYRQSLGQGPEFLIYFQGTGAADDSGLPNDRFFAVRPEGSVSTLKIQRTERGDSAVYLCASSSPPAGEQFFGPGTRLTVL.

J is TRBJ1-3 and V is TRBV7-9, with D unresolved. Germline V gene lookup returns CDR1 SEHNR and CDR2 FQNEAQ (reference sequence). V was pared by 5 bases and J by 4 bases, with 15 bases between. The length of the CDR3 is 15 residues. CDR3 nucleotides: TGTGCCAGCAGCCCCCCCCCGAGGCTCGGAAACACCATATATTTT. This encodes CASSPPPRLGNTIYF. The full variable domain, in which reference TRBV7-9 and TRBJ1-3 provide the parts outside the CDR3, is DTGVSQNPRHKITKRGQNVTFRCDPISEHNRLYWYRQTLGQGPEFLTYFQNEAQLEKSRLLSDRFSAERPKGSFSTLEIQRTEQGDSAMYLCASSPPPRLGNTIYFGEGSWLTVV.

This clone was found once. The chain is built from TRBV6-2 or TRBV6-3 and TRBJ2-7, with 10 bases matching TRBD2. Germline-derived CDR1 and CDR2 are MNHEY and SVGEGT. V lost 6 bases to trimming and J lost 3 bases; unmatched junction nucleotides: 5. The CDR3 is 14 residues long. CDR3 loop: CASSRTSGNYEQYF. The CDR3 DNA reads TGTGCCAGCAGCCGGACTAGCGGAAACTACGAGCAGTACTTC.

This sequence joins TRBV30 and TRBJ2-4; no clear D gene. Germline values: CDR1 GTSNPN, CDR2 SVGIG (reference sequence). CDR3 length: 13 amino acids. The germline V and J ends were trimmed by 1 base and 4 bases, with 8 bases remaining between them. CDR3 residues: CAWSGGGKNIQYF. CDR3 nucleotides: TGTGCCTGGAGTGGAGGTGGAAAAAACATTCAGTACTTC. The whole variable domain, remainder taken from reference TRBV30 and TRBJ2-4, is SQTIHQWPATLVQPVGSPLSLECTVEGTSNPNLYWYRQAAGRGLQLLFYSVGIGQISSEVPQNLSASRPQDRQFILSSKKLLLSDSGFYLCAWSGGGKNIQYFGAGTRLSVL.

This clone was counted only a few times. CDR3 amino acids: CASSVDPSGSFVNEQFF. CDR3 coding DNA: TGTGCCAGCAGCGTAGATCCTAGCGGGAGTTTTGTAAATGAGCAGTTCTTC. J is TRBJ2-1 and V is TRBV9, with 10 bases identical to TRBD2. After removal of 0 bases from V and 7 bases from J, the junction contained 10 bases not matched to a gene. Looked up from germline, CDR1 is SGDLS and CDR2 is YYNGEE. The CDR3 has 17 amino acids. Full variable domain (rest looked up from reference TRBV9 and TRBJ2-1): DSGVTQTPKHLITATGQRVTLRCSPRSGDLSVYWYQQSLDQGLQFLIQYYNGEERAKGNILERFSAQQFPDLHSELNLSSLELGDSALYFCASSVDPSGSFVNEQFFGPGTRLTVL.

In DNA, the CDR3 is TGTGCCAGCAGTGGACTTCGCAACCCGGCCTACGAGCAGTACTTC. It is translated as CASSGLRNPAYEQYF. The chain has TRBV2 and TRBJ2-7; D unresolved. V was trimmed by 4 bases and J by 2 bases, leaving 15 bases between them. Germline CDR1 is SNHLY and CDR2 is FYNNEI. The CDR3 extends over 15 amino acids.

The genes are TRBV27 and TRBJ2-5, with TRBD1 identical over 11 bases. The CDR3 sequence is 16 residues long. With V trimmed by 2 bases and J by 5 bases, 7 bases remained unmatched. CDR1 MNHEY and CDR2 SMNVEV come from the germline V gene (reference sequence). CDR3 nucleotides: TGTGCCAGCAGTTTACGGACAGGGGGCGGATTGGAGACCCAGTACTTC. This sequence encodes CASSLRTGGGLETQYF.

The chain uses TRBV5-1 and TRBJ2-2; the match to TRBD2 covers 9 bases. J lost 2 bases, V lost 4 bases, and 3 bases had no gene match. Germline-derived CDR1 and CDR2 are SGHRS and YFSETQ. The CDR3 totals 15 residues. The CDR3 region is CASSTGLANTGELFF. CDR3 bases: TGCGCCAGCAGCACGGGACTAGCAAACACCGGGGAGCTGTTTTTT. The full variable domain, with the rest looked up from reference TRBV5-1 and TRBJ2-2, is KAGVTQTPRYLIKTRGQQVTLSCSPISGHRSVSWYQQTPGQGLQFLFEYFSETQRNKGNFPGRFSGRQFSNSRSEMNVSTLELGDSALYLCASSTGLANTGELFFGEGSRLTVL.

CDR3 amino acids: CASSHDAGTGYEQYF. CDR3 in DNA: TGCGCCAGCAGCCACGACGCCGGGACAGGCTACGAGCAGTACTTC. The genes are TRBV4-3 and TRBJ2-7, with 8 bases lining up with TRBD1. Trimming at V came to 3 bases and at J to 3 bases, leaving 7 bases not matched to a gene. The CDR3 extends over 15 amino acids. The V gene's germline CDR1 is LGHNA and CDR2 YSLEER.

This chain uses TRBV27 with TRBJ2-7; 8 bases are shared with TRBD1. CDR3 size: 14 residues. In germline, CDR1 is MNHEY, CDR2 SMNVEV (reference sequence). J lost 1 base, V lost 8 bases, and 7 bases had no gene match. CDR3 loop: CASHPGGLSYEQYF. CDR3 DNA sequence: TGTGCCAGCCACCCAGGGGGCTTGTCCTACGAGCAGTACTTC.

This clone was found a few times. The rearrangement uses TRBV7-9 and TRBJ2-5; 9 nucleotides align to TRBD1. From germline, CDR1 is SEHNR and CDR2 FQNEAQ (reference sequence). After removal of 1 base from V and 4 bases from J, the junction contained 1 base not matched to a gene. The CDR3 totals 14 residues. Written as DNA, the CDR3 is TGTGCCAGCAGCTTAGACAGGGGGCCAGAGACCCAGTACTTC. Amino acids: CASSLDRGPETQYF.

J is TRBJ2-5 and V is TRBV7-2; tentative D call: TRBD2 (5 bases). V was pared by 5 bases and J by 14 bases, with 24 bases between. Germline V gene data show CDR1 as SGHTA and CDR2 as FQGNSA. The CDR3 contains 14 residues. CDR3 bases: TGTGCCAGCAGCCCCCTCGGAGGTAGCTCAGACCCTTACTTC. Translated: CASSPLGGSSDPYF.

The chain employs TRBV7-3 and TRBJ1-2; perhaps TRBD1 as D (6 bases). Trimming removed 5 bases at V and 8 bases at J, with 15 bases between. In germline, CDR1 is SGHTA, CDR2 FQGTGA. The CDR3 spans 13 residues. CDR3 coding DNA: TGTGCCAGCAGCCTTACAGGGTCGAGGGGCTACACCTTC. Its translation is CASSLTGSRGYTF.

This chain joins TRBV15 and TRBJ1-5; the match to TRBD1 covers 11 bases. The CDR3 contains 18 residues. The germline gives CDR1 LNHNV, CDR2 YYDKDF (reference sequence). J was trimmed by 2 bases and V by 2 bases; bases with no gene match: 8. DNA of the CDR3: TGTGCCACCAGCAGACCGGGACAGGGGGATTTGGGCAATCAGCCCCAGCATTTT. It specifies CATSRPGQGDLGNQPQHF.

This clone was picked up a small number of times. This chain joins TRBV11-3 and TRBJ1-3; D gene uncertain. The length of the CDR3 is 13 residues. Germline lookup yields CDR1 SGHNT and CDR2 YENEEA. The V gene lost 5 bases and the J gene lost 3 bases, with 8 bases spanning the gap. The CDR3 nucleotides read TGTGCCAGCAGCCAGAGGTTTGGAAACACCATATATTTT. Its protein product is CASSQRFGNTIYF.

This clone has more than one count but fewer than ten. The CDR3 DNA is TGTGCCAGCGGCCGTATGGGAGGTGGTACAGATACGCAGTATTTT. Residues: CASGRMGGGTDTQYF. This chain joins TRBV6-5 and TRBJ2-3; D perhaps matches TRBD2 (6 bases). Trimming took off 8 bases at V and 3 bases at J, with 18 bases between the two ends. CDR1 is MNHEY and CDR2 is SVGAGI in the germline V gene. This CDR3 is 15 amino acids long.

The chain uses TRBV28 and TRBJ1-4; 9 bases line up with TRBD1. V lost 5 bases to trimming and J lost 0 bases; unmatched junction nucleotides: 13. CDR3 length: 19 amino acids. Germline CDR1 and CDR2: MDHEN and SYDVKM. For the CDR3, the DNA is TGTGCCAGCAGTCCTACGGGACAGGGATATAGAACAACTAATGAAAAACTGTTTTTT. Translation: CASSPTGQGYRTTNEKLFF.

The rearrangement joins TRBV7-3 to TRBJ1-6; 7 nucleotides match TRBD1. Germline V gene sequence: CDR1 SGHTA, CDR2 FQGTGA. V gave up 5 bases and J gave up 5 bases; unmatched junction bases: 12. This CDR3 comprises 17 residues. The CDR3 sequence is CASSRLPGQRNNSPLHF. For the CDR3, the DNA is TGTGCCAGCAGCCGGCTGCCGGGACAGAGAAATAATTCACCCCTCCACTTT.

V usage is TRBV2 and J usage is TRBJ1-4, with unresolved D. Trimming cost V 8 bases and J 0 bases, with 13 bases left between them. The CDR3 extends over 15 amino acids. Germline-derived CDR1 and CDR2 are SNHLY and FYNNEI. The CDR3 coding sequence is TGTGCCAGCCGGAAGGCGGGATCAACTAATGAAAAACTGTTTTTT. This sequence encodes CASRKAGSTNEKLFF.

The chain is built from TRBV28 and TRBJ2-4, with a possible D match to TRBD2 (6 bases). Trimming removed 5 bases at V and 9 bases at J, with 17 bases between. From germline, CDR1 is MDHEN and CDR2 SYDVKM. The CDR3 spans 14 residues. CDR3 in amino acids: CASSDSGAHGIQYF. CDR3 sequence (DNA): TGTGCCAGCAGTGATAGCGGAGCCCACGGCATTCAGTACTTC.

The V call is TRBV3-1 (or the pseudogene TRBV3-2), the J call TRBJ2-4; D is ambiguous. Germline CDR1 LGHDT, CDR2 YNNKEL (reference sequence). CDR3 length equals 14 residues. The V and J ends lost 3 bases and 0 bases respectively, with 6 bases between them. As DNA, the CDR3 is TGTGCCAGCAGCCATAGTCCAGCCAAAAACATTCAGTACTTC. Encoded protein: CASSHSPAKNIQYF.